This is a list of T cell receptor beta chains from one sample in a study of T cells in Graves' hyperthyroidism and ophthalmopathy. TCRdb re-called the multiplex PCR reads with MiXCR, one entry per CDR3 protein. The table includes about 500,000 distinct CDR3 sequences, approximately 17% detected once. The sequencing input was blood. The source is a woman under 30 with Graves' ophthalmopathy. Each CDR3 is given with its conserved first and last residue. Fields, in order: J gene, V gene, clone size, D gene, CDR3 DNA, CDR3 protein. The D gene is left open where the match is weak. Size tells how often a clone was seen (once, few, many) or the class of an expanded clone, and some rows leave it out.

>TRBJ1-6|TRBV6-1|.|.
TGTGCCAGCAGTGAAGCGCGTGGATATAATTCACCCCTCCACTTT
CASSEARGYNSPLHF
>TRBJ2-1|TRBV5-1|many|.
TGCGCCAGCAACCGGGACGCTAGAAATGAGCAGTTCTTC
CASNRDARNEQFF
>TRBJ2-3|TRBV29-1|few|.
TGCAGCGTTGAAGGGACTGCAGGTTACACAGATACGCAGTATTTT
CSVEGTAGYTDTQYF
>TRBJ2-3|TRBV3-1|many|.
TGTGCCAGCAGATCCGGGGTCACAGATACGCAGTATTTT
CASRSGVTDTQYF
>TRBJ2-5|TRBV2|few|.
TGTGCCAGCAGTGTGGATTCAAGGGGAGAGACCCAGTACTTC
CASSVDSRGETQYF
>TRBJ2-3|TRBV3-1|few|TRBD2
TGTGCCAGCAGCCAAGAGACTAGCGGGAGAGCAGATACGCAGTATTTT
CASSQETSGRADTQYF
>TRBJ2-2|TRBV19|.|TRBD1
TGTGCCAGTCGATCACAGGGGGCTAGCGGGGAGCTGTTTTTT
CASRSQGASGELFF
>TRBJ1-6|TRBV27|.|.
TGTGCCAGCAATCAGGGCACCCGGGTTAATTCACCCCTCCACTTT
CASNQGTRVNSPLHF
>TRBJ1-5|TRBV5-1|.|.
TGCGCCAGCAGCTTGTTGGGGGATCAGCCCCAGCATTTT
CASSLLGDQPQHF
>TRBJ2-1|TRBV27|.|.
TGTGCCAGCAGGGAGACTGTCCGTCTCGACAATGAGCAGTTCTTC
CASRETVRLDNEQFF
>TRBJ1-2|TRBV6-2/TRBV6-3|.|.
TGTGCCAGCAGACTACTAGGGACGTTTAATGGCTACACCTTC
CASRLLGTFNGYTF
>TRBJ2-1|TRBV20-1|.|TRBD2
TGCAGTGCTAGGTCTAGCGGGAGGGCCGGTGAGCAGTTCTTC
CSARSSGRAGEQFF
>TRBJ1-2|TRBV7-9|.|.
TGTGCCAGCAGCGTCGGACAAGCCTTCTATGGCTACACCTTC
CASSVGQAFYGYTF
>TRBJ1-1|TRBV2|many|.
TGTGCCAGCAGTGAAGCGCACAGGAACACTGAAGCTTTCTTT
CASSEAHRNTEAFF
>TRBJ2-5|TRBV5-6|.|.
TGTGCCAGCAGCTTGTTTCAGTACGAAGAGACCCAGTACTTC
CASSLFQYEETQYF
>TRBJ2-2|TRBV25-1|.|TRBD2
TGTGCCAGCAGTGTCGTAGCGGGGGCCGCGAACACCGGGGAGCTGTTTTTT
CASSVVAGAANTGELFF
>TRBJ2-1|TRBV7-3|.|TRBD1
TGTGCCAGCAGCTCCCGGACAGGGGGCAAGTCCTACAATGAGCAGTTCTTC
CASSSRTGGKSYNEQFF
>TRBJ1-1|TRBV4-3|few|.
TGCGCCAGCAGCCAAGCGCCGGGGCGTGGCACTGAAGCTTTCTTT
CASSQAPGRGTEAFF
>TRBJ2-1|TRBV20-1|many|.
TGCAGTGCTAGAAAGGAAAAGCAGTTCTTC
CSARKEKQFF
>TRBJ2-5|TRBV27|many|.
TGTGCCAGCAGCCAAAGGGACTTTCAAGAGACCCAGTACTTC
CASSQRDFQETQYF
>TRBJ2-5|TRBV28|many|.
TGTGCCAGCAGTCCTGGTGACTCCTACCAAGAGACCCAGTACTTC
CASSPGDSYQETQYF
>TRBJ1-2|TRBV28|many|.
TGTGCCAGCAGTTTATTAGTCGCAGGCTCATTAAACTATGGCTACACCTTC
CASSLLVAGSLNYGYTF
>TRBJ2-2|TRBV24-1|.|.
TGTGCCACCAGTGTTTTGGGGGAGCTGTTTTTT
CATSVLGELFF
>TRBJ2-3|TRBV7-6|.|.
TGTGCCAGCAGCTTAGAACCCCCAGGAGATACGCAGTATTTT
CASSLEPPGDTQYF
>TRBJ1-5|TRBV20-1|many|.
TGCAGTGCTAGAGATTTGTACGGGCACTCGCCCCAGCATTTT
CSARDLYGHSPQHF
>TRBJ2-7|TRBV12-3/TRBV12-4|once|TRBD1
TGTGCCAGCAGTTCTCCGGGACAGGGAGCATGGGAGCAGTACTTC
CASSSPGQGAWEQYF
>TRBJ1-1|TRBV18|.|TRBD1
TGTGCCAGCTCACCAACAGGGGCCTTGAACACTGAAGCCTTCTTT
CASSPTGALNTEAFF
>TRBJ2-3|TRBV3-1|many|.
TGTGCCAGCAGCCCCCCCGACACAGATACGCAGTATTTT
CASSPPDTDTQYF
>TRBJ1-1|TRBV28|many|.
TGTGCCAGCAGTTTTCAGGGTAGGATCACTGAAGCTTTCTTT
CASSFQGRITEAFF
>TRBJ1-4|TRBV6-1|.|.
TGTGCCAGCAGTGACGTAGGGGGTGAAAAACTGTTTTTT
CASSDVGGEKLFF
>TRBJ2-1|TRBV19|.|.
TGTGCCAGTAGTATAGCGTCTTACTCCTACAATGAGCAGTTCTTC
CASSIASYSYNEQFF
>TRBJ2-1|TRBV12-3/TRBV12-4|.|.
TGTGCCAGCAAGATTAGCGGAACCTACAATGAGCAGTTCTTC
CASKISGTYNEQFF
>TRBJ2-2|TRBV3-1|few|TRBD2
TGTGCCAGCAGCCAAGTCAGACTAGCGGGGTACACCGGGGAGCTGTTTTTT
CASSQVRLAGYTGELFF
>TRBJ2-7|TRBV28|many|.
TGTGCCAGCAAACCCCCGGGCCCGAGGTACGAGCAGTACTTC
CASKPPGPRYEQYF
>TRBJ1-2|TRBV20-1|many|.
TGCAGTGCTAGAGTCCCAGGGTATGGCTACACCTTC
CSARVPGYGYTF
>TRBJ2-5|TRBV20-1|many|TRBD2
TGCAGTGCTACTACGACTGAAGGGACTAAAGAGACCCAGTACTTC
CSATTTEGTKETQYF
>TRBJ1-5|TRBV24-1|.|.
TGTGCCACCAGCCGAGCAGGGGATCAGCCCCAGCATTTT
CATSRAGDQPQHF
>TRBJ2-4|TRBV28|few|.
TGTGCCAGCAGCCAGTTATTGGACGATTGGAACATTCAGTACTTC
CASSQLLDDWNIQYF
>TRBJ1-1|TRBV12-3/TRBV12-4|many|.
TGTGCCAGCAGCGGGGGGGGTGAAGCTTTCTTT
CASSGGGEAFF
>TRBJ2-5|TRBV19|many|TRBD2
TGTGCCAGTAGAGTGACTAGCGGGGGACAAGAGACCCAGTACTTC
CASRVTSGGQETQYF
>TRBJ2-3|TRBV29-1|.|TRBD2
TGCAGCGTTGAAGTAGGTAGCGGGGGCACAGATACGCAGTATTTT
CSVEVGSGGTDTQYF
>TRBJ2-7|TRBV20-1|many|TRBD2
TGCAGTGCTAGCCCTGGGACTAGCGGCCTCTACGAGCAGTACTTC
CSASPGTSGLYEQYF
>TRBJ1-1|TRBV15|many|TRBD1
TGTGCCACCAGCAGAGATCTACAGGGGAGTACTGAAGCTTTCTTT
CATSRDLQGSTEAFF
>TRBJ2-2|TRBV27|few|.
TGTGCCAGCAGTTTTAATTGGGTCCTACCGAACACCGGGGAGCTGTTTTTT
CASSFNWVLPNTGELFF
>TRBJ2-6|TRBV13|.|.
TGTGCCAGCAGCTTAAGGTCAGGGGCCAACGCCCTGACTTTC
CASSLRSGANALTF
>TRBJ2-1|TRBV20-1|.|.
TGCAGTGCTCGGACCGGGACTTCATCCTACAATGAGCAGTTCTTC
CSARTGTSSYNEQFF
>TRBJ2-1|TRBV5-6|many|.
TGTGCCAGCCCCTCGGGCAATGAGCAGTTCTTC
CASPSGNEQFF
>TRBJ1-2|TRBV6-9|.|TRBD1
TGTGCCAGCAGATTCGGGACAGGGGTCGCCTATGGCTACACCTTC
CASRFGTGVAYGYTF
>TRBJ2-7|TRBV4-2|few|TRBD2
TGTGCCAGCAGCCCCAGACTAGCGGAAATCTCCTACGAGCAGTACTTC
CASSPRLAEISYEQYF
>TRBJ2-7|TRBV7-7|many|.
TGTGCTAGCAGCTTAAATTCTTGGACCTACGAGCAGTACTTC
CASSLNSWTYEQYF
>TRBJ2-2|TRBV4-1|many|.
TGCGCCAGCAGCCAATTCGGGGGAACCGGGGAGCTGTTTTTT
CASSQFGGTGELFF
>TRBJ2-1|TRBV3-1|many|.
TGTGCCAGCAGCCATCAGGACGCCATATACAATGAGCAGTTCTTC
CASSHQDAIYNEQFF
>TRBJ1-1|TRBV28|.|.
TGTGCCAGCAGTTTTCTCTCTGGTGGAGGGAACACTGAAGCTTCCTTT
CASSFLSGGGNTEASF
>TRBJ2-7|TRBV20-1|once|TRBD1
TGCAGTGCTCCCACAGGGGTCAACGAGCAGTACTTC
CSAPTGVNEQYF